The 10 T cell receptor beta chains listed next were all sequenced from one sample in a study of blood T cell repertoires in COVID-19. Some clones are missing from TCRdb's copy, which holds only in-frame ones; the method was immunoSEQ multiplex PCR. The sample has 20,000 to 25,000 clones, 70% to 90% seen once; the top ten hold around 6%. Sequenced material: peripheral blood. These TCRs come from a human donor in a cohort sampled during active COVID-19.

This chain links TRBV13 with TRBJ2-7; 8 bases are shared with TRBD2. Germline V gene lookup returns CDR1 PRHDT and CDR2 FYEKMQ (reference sequence). This CDR3 comprises 14 residues. The V and J ends lost 2 bases and 4 bases, in that order; junction bases with no gene match: 4. The CDR3 protein is CASSLRGGRYEQYF. DNA of the CDR3: TGTGCCAGCAGCTTACGGGGGGGCCGTTACGAGCAGTACTTC.

The J gene is TRBJ2-1, the V gene TRBV6-5, with D possibly being TRBD1 (5 bases). Germline lookup yields CDR1 MNHEY and CDR2 SVGAGI. V was trimmed by 6 bases and J by 8 bases, leaving 20 bases between them. CDR3 length: 15 amino acids. CDR3 sequence: CASRDPMGPLDEQFF. In DNA form, the CDR3 reads TGTGCCAGCAGGGACCCAATGGGGCCCTTGGATGAGCAGTTCTTC.

The V gene is TRBV5-4, the J gene TRBJ1-1; maybe TRBD1 (5 bases). Deletions cut 4 bases from V and 6 bases from J, with 16 bases between. The CDR3 spans 14 residues. Germline V lookup: CDR1 SGHNT, CDR2 YYREEE (reference sequence). CDR3 in DNA: TGTGCCAGCAGCCGCTATGGGGGGGACGCTGAAGCTTTCTTT. This sequence encodes CASSRYGGDAEAFF. Complete variable domain (other parts from reference TRBV5-4 and TRBJ1-1): ETGVTQSPTHLIKTRGQQVTLRCSSQSGHNTVSWYQQALGQGPQFIFQYYREEENGRGNFPPRFSGLQFPNYSSELNVNALELDDSALYLCASSRYGGDAEAFFGQGTRLTVV.

V and J are TRBV5-1 and TRBJ1-5; 7 nucleotides match TRBD1. Trimming cost V 6 bases and J 7 bases; bases outside gene matches: 4. Germline lookup yields CDR1 SGHRS and CDR2 YFSETQ. The CDR3 covers 12 residues. The CDR3 DNA follows: TGCGCCAGCACACAGGGGCGCCAGCCCCAGCATTTT. It yields the protein CASTQGRQPQHF.

The rearrangement joins TRBV30 to TRBJ1-4, with TRBD1 matching over 8 bases. Trimming cost V 2 bases and J 8 bases; bases outside gene matches: 7. There are 14 residues in the CDR3. From germline, CDR1 is GTSNPN and CDR2 SVGIG (reference sequence). As DNA, the CDR3 is TGTGCCTGGAGTTCCCAGGGGGCGTGGGAAAAACTGTTTTTT. This translates into CAWSSQGAWEKLFF.

The V call is TRBV6-5, the J call TRBJ1-5; D is unclear. The germline V gene encodes CDR1 MNHEY and CDR2 SVGAGI. V was cut by 6 bases and J by 5 bases, with 17 bases left in between. The CDR3 has 15 amino acids. The CDR3 reads CASSLQAGNDQPQHF. CDR3 DNA sequence: TGTGCCAGCAGCCTCCAAGCCGGGAATGATCAGCCCCAGCATTTT.

This clone was observed once. The rearrangement links TRBV6-6 to TRBJ2-7, with D possibly being TRBD1 (7 bases). Germline CDR1 reads MNHNY; CDR2 reads SVGAGI (reference sequence). The germline V and J ends were trimmed by 2 bases and 1 base, with 12 bases remaining between them. This CDR3 contains 15 residues. The CDR3: CASSYGAGGSYEQYF. The DNA for the CDR3 is TGTGCCAGCAGTTACGGGGCAGGGGGGTCCTACGAGCAGTACTTC.

This clone has a handful of counts. The J gene is TRBJ1-1, the V gene TRBV28; 7 bases match TRBD1. Germline loops: CDR1 MDHEN, CDR2 SYDVKM. V lost 6 bases to trimming and J lost 1 base; unmatched junction nucleotides: 8. The CDR3 spans 15 residues. Here the CDR3 reads CASSPLQGGNTEAFF. The CDR3 DNA reads as TGTGCCAGCAGCCCCCTTCAGGGGGGGAACACTGAAGCTTTCTTT.

The chain couples TRBV5-1 to TRBJ1-2, with 8 bases matching TRBD1. The CDR3 is 17 residues long. Germline trimming cut 1 base from V and 8 bases from J; bases unmatched to any gene: 16. Germline V CDR1 and CDR2: SGHRS, YFSETQ. CDR3 in DNA: TGCGCCAGCAGCTTGCCGGTCTCGGCAGGGGGCGGCTGGGGCTACACCTTC. It is translated as CASSLPVSAGGGWGYTF.

In this sample, this clone turned up a few times. The chain couples TRBV5-1 to TRBJ1-2; the D gene is possibly TRBD1 (5 bases). The CDR3 loop spans 17 amino acids. Germline V CDR1 and CDR2: SGHRS, YFSETQ. V lost 4 bases and J 0 bases, leaving 19 bases between the germline ends. CDR3 amino acids: CASSPPGLTNANYGYTF. The CDR3 region has the DNA TGCGCCAGCAGCCCACCGGGACTAACTAACGCTAACTATGGCTACACCTTC.